This section outlines one T cell receptor (beta chain) sequence together with its context. Antigen specificity is unknown. CDR1 and CDR2 (germline): MNHNS, SASEGT. V was trimmed by 6 bases and J by 3 bases, leaving 14 bases between them. CDR3 length: 14 residues. The entry originates in a study of cytomegalovirus exposure and HLA in healthy donors. At the level of the study: Prior work identified under 130 million unique TCR beta sequences in about 179 million T cells. Whole-study findings and limits: Across donors, presence/absence analyses took sequencing depth to be roughly uniform. Association of under 20,000 TCR beta sequences with HLA alleles was found at 0.05 false discovery rate in a later analysis. Follow-up analysis later connected one missense variant in DCLRE1C with trimming of TCR beta V- and J-genes.

This PCR relied on a set of 60 Vbeta primers and 13 Jbeta primers. Assay used: immunoSEQ multiplex PCR; TCRdb lists only in-frame clones, some missing. The sample has approximately 110,000 clones, roughly 70% seen once. The sequenced sample consisted of PBMCs. The J gene is TRBJ1-2, the V gene TRBV6-1; D not certain. The source is a man aged 25-45 years in good health and CMV-seropositive. The CDR3 reads CASRGAGYDYGYTF. CDR3 DNA sequence: TGTGCCAGCAGGGGTGCGGGGTATGACTATGGCTACACCTTC.